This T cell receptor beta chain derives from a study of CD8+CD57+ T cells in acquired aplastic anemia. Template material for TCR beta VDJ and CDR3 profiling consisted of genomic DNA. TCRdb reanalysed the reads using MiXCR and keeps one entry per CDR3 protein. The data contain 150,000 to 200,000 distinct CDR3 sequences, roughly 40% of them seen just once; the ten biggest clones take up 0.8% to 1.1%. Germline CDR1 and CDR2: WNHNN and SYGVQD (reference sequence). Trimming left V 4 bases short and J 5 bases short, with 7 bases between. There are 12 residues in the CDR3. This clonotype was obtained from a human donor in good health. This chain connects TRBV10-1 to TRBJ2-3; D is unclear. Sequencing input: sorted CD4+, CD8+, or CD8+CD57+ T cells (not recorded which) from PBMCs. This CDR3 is CASSASEDTQYF. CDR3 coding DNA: TGCGCCAGCAGTGCATCAGAAGATACGCAGTATTTT.